These T cell receptor beta chains were read from a single sample in a study of blood T cell repertoires in COVID-19. Sequenced by immunoSEQ multiplex PCR; TCRdb stores in-frame clones only, minus some. This sample has around 320,000 clones, with about nine tenths found just once. Sample: PBMCs or T cells enriched from blood (not recorded which). These receptors were obtained from a woman between 50 and 59 years old who had been exposed to COVID-19. Both conserved end residues are part of each CDR3. The D gene is left open where the match is weak. Rows may omit the clone size; those that give it use once, few, many or a size class.

>TRBJ1-3|TRBV9|TRBD1|.
CASSETVTGDQRNTIYF
TGTGCCAGCAGCGAGACCGTAACAGGGGATCAAAGAAACACCATATATTTT
>TRBJ2-5|TRBV4-1|TRBD2|.
CASSQGGWASGGAFQETQYF
TGCGCCAGCAGCCAAGGAGGTTGGGCTAGCGGGGGGGCGTTCCAAGAGACCCAGTACTTC
>TRBJ2-1|TRBV7-2|.|.
CASSLSGAGNEQFF
TGTGCCAGCAGCTTATCAGGGGCGGGCAATGAGCAGTTCTTC
>TRBJ2-3|TRBV7-2|TRBD2|.
CASSPYGTTGTDTQYF
TGTGCCAGCAGCCCTTACGGGACTACCGGCACAGATACGCAGTATTTT
>TRBJ2-3|TRBV2|.|few
CASSEGSGTNTDTQYF
TGTGCCAGCAGTGAAGGGTCTGGCACCAACACAGATACGCAGTATTTT
>TRBJ1-2|TRBV28|.|.
CASSSRQGNYGYTF
TGTGCCAGCAGTTCTCGGCAGGGGAACTATGGCTACACCTTC
>TRBJ1-5|TRBV6-5|.|once
CASSYNSRGNQPQHF
TGTGCCAGCAGTTACAATAGCAGGGGCAATCAGCCCCAGCATTTT
>TRBJ2-1|TRBV18|TRBD2|.
CASSPLAGSYNEQFF
TGTGCCAGCTCACCACTAGCGGGGTCATACAATGAGCAGTTCTTC
>TRBJ1-6|TRBV27|.|.
CASSFTALSSPLHF
TGTGCCAGCAGTTTCACAGCCCTAAGTTCACCCCTCCACTTT
>TRBJ1-5|TRBV4-2|TRBD1|.
CASSQGGQDNQPQHF
TGTGCCAGCAGCCAGGGAGGACAGGATAATCAGCCCCAGCATTTT
>TRBJ2-1|TRBV5-1|.|.
CASSGGPGGGEQFF
TGCGCCAGCAGCGGGGGTCCCGGCGGGGGCGAGCAGTTCTTC
>TRBJ1-5|TRBV6-1|.|.
CASSELEGQPQHF
TGTGCCAGCAGTGAACTCGAGGGTCAGCCCCAGCATTTT
>TRBJ2-4|TRBV4-1|.|.
CASSQELRVLAKNIQYF
TGCGCCAGCAGCCAAGAGCTGAGGGTCTTAGCCAAAAACATTCAGTACTTC
>TRBJ1-2|TRBV6-5|.|.
CASSQRTAPYGYTF
TGTGCCAGCAGTCAGCGGACAGCCCCATATGGCTACACCTTC
>TRBJ1-2|TRBV19|TRBD1|.
CASSIRNWQGGGGYTF
TGTGCCAGTAGTATCAGAAATTGGCAAGGGGGCGGTGGCTACACCTTC
>TRBJ1-5|TRBV7-2|TRBD1|once
CASSLQGGSNQPQHF
TGTGCCAGCAGCCTTCAGGGGGGTAGCAATCAGCCCCAGCATTTT
>TRBJ1-2|TRBV5-1|TRBD1|once
CASSWTGDPNYGYTF
TGCGCCAGCAGCTGGACAGGGGACCCTAACTATGGCTACACCTTC
>TRBJ2-3|TRBV10-1|.|.
CATQLCGGATYTQYF
TGCGCCACCCAATTATGCGGGGGCGCTACTTATACGCAGTATTTT
>TRBJ2-7|TRBV6-5|.|.
CASEDWNSYEQYF
TGTGCCAGCGAGGACTGGAACTCCTACGAGCAGTACTTC